The 20 T cell receptor beta chains presented below share a single source sample, sequenced in a study of blood T cells in healthy people across ages. A second about 7 to 11 cycle PCR used barcoded and J-beta primers. TCRdb re-analysed the 5' RACE reads in MiXCR, keeping a single row per CDR3 protein. The sample comprises approximately 1,000,000 distinct CDR3 sequences, roughly 45% of which are singletons, and over 15% rests with the top ten. Sequenced sample: blood. Source of these receptors: a woman aged 55-69 years in good health.

This clonotype showed up just once. CDR3 coding DNA: TGTGCCAGCAGCGCCTCTAGCGGGAGGGCTTACGTGCAGTACTTC. Its translation is CASSASSGRAYVQYF. This chain uses TRBV7-9 with TRBJ2-5, with 12 bases that match TRBD2. The CDR3 has 15 residues. The germline gives CDR1 SEHNR, CDR2 FQNEAQ (reference sequence). V was pared by 5 bases and J by 11 bases, with 12 bases of the junction left unmatched.

To note about this clonotype: A much larger clone sits a single nucleotide away, making a read error possible. The J gene is TRBJ2-5, the V gene TRBV3-1, with a tentative D call TRBD2 (6 bases). Trimming removed 1 base from V and 1 base from J, with 25 bases in between. The CDR3 totals 20 residues. Germline CDR1 LGHDT, CDR2 YNNKEL (reference sequence). The CDR3 spells CASSQGTFGGGAGVQETQYF. Here the CDR3 DNA reads TGTGCCAGCAGCCAAGGTACTTTCGGTGGCGGGGCCGGTGTCCAAGAGACCCAGTACTTC.

V gene TRBV20-1 combines with J gene TRBJ2-1, with TRBD2 matching 9 bases. J was trimmed by 8 bases and V by 1 base; bases with no gene match: 12. There are 16 residues in the CDR3. Germline V gene lookup returns CDR1 DFQATT and CDR2 SNEGSKA (reference sequence). The CDR3 sequence: CSARGGSGSYEDEQFF. The DNA for the CDR3 is TGCAGTGCTAGAGGGGGTAGCGGGAGCTATGAAGATGAGCAGTTCTTC.

This chain uses TRBV28 with TRBJ2-7; 8 nucleotides align to TRBD2. The J call may be incorrect, as the DNA end agrees better with TRBJ2-5. The CDR3 length is 14 residues. Per germline, CDR1 MDHEN and CDR2 SYDVKM. CDR3 in DNA: TGTGCCAGCAGCCTCAGCGGGAGAGTGGAGACCCAGTACTTC. It translates to CASSLSGRVETQYF.

The V and J genes are TRBV29-1 and TRBJ2-5, with TRBD1 identical over 8 bases. Germline CDR1 is SQVTM and CDR2 is ANQGSEA. The CDR3 is 13 residues long. Trimming at V came to 8 bases and at J to 5 bases, leaving 10 bases not matched to a gene. The CDR3 DNA reads TGCAGCACAAGGACAGGGACGGGCGAGACCCAGTACTTC. Amino acids: CSTRTGTGETQYF.

The chain is built from TRBV20-1 and TRBJ1-5; D might be TRBD1 (5 bases). The ends were cut back, 6 bases at V and 5 bases at J, with 17 bases in the middle. This CDR3 is built from 14 residues. Germline values: CDR1 DFQATT, CDR2 SNEGSKA (reference sequence). CDR3 coding DNA: TGCAGTGCCGGAGCAGGGACCGATTATCAGCCCCAGCATTTT. It specifies CSAGAGTDYQPQHF.

The gene calls are TRBV11-2 and TRBJ2-3, with 7 bases identical to TRBD1. The CDR3 length is 17 residues. Germline loops: CDR1 SGHAT, CDR2 FQNNGV. With V trimmed by 2 bases and J by 3 bases, 11 bases remained unmatched. This CDR3 is CASSLRFRDRETDTQYF. The CDR3 DNA reads as TGTGCCAGCAGCTTAAGGTTTAGAGACAGGGAAACAGATACGCAGTATTTT. Based on the CDR3 plus reference TRBV11-2 and TRBJ2-3, the full variable domain is EAGVAQSPRYKIIEKRQSVAFWCNPISGHATLYWYQQILGQGPKLLIQFQNNGVVDDSQLPKDRFSAERLKGVDSTLKIQPAKLEDSAVYLCASSLRFRDRETDTQYFGPGTRLTVL.

Worth noting for this clonotype: One junction end disagrees with the germline gene, perhaps due to a read error. This chain links TRBV6-5 with TRBJ2-4, with 8 bases that match TRBD1. The DNA matches TRBJ2-7 better at its end, which makes the J call doubtful. The CDR3 extends over 16 amino acids. The germline gives CDR1 MNHEY, CDR2 SVGAGI. In DNA form, the CDR3 reads TGTGCCGGCAGCCTTACGCCGGGACAGGTGATGGACGAGCAGTACTTC. Its protein is CAGSLTPGQVMDEQYF.

The chain recombines TRBV9 with TRBJ2-7, with no clear D. Germline V gene sequence: CDR1 SGDLS, CDR2 YYNGEE. The CDR3 covers 14 residues. The V end lost 0 bases, the J end lost 0 bases, and 7 bases lay between the germline ends. The CDR3 nucleotides are TGTGCCAGCAGCGTAGGTGCGGACTCCTACGAGCAGTACTTC. Its protein is CASSVGADSYEQYF.

This clonotype was seen a handful of times. This chain uses TRBV10-3 with TRBJ2-5; 7 bases agree with TRBD2. The V gene end was trimmed by 4 bases and the J gene end by 0 bases; junction bases not matched to a gene: 14. Germline CDR1 ENHRY, CDR2 SYGVKD. CDR3 length equals 18 residues. The CDR3 sequence is CAISGPRQERGDQETQYF. CDR3 nucleotides: TGTGCCATCAGTGGGCCCCGGCAGGAGCGGGGAGACCAAGAGACCCAGTACTTC.

The rearrangement joins TRBV20-1 to TRBJ2-3; TRBD2 matches 12 bases. This CDR3 is 16 amino acids long. CDR1 and CDR2 (germline): DFQATT, SNEGSKA (reference sequence). After removal of 3 bases from V and 2 bases from J, the junction contained 6 bases not matched to a gene. The CDR3 sequence is CSASLGLAGNTDTQYF. In nucleotides, the CDR3 is TGCAGTGCTAGCCTCGGACTAGCGGGGAACACAGATACGCAGTATTTT.

The chain carries TRBV5-1 and TRBJ2-5, with D perhaps TRBD1 or TRBD2 (5 bases each). The end of the DNA is better explained by TRBJ2-1, so the J call may be wrong. CDR1 and CDR2 (germline): SGHRS, YFSETQ. The CDR3 contains 13 residues. CDR3 amino acids: CASSTGAGETQFF. The CDR3 region has the DNA TGCGCCAGCAGCACCGGGGCTGGAGAGACCCAGTTCTTC.

J is TRBJ2-7 and V is TRBV5-6; D call uncertain. V lost 1 base, J lost 5 bases, and 13 bases lay in between. The CDR3 length is 14 residues. From germline, CDR1 is SGHDT and CDR2 YYEEEE. The CDR3 region has the DNA TGTGCCAGCAGCTTGTCTTTGGCCGCTAACGAGCAGTACTTC. Translation: CASSLSLAANEQYF.

This clonotype came up a few times. J is TRBJ2-7 and V is TRBV5-5, with a tentative D call TRBD1 (5 bases). This CDR3 is 14 amino acids long. Germline CDR1 reads SGHKS; CDR2 reads YYEKEE (reference sequence). The V and J ends lost 0 bases and 5 bases respectively, with 12 bases between them. This CDR3 reads CASSLVRGRDEQYF. Written as DNA, the CDR3 is TGTGCCAGCAGCTTGGTTAGGGGTCGGGACGAGCAGTACTTC.

The chain links TRBV3-1 to TRBJ2-3, with a tentative D call TRBD1 (6 bases). V lost 4 bases, J lost 2 bases, and 13 bases lay in between. The CDR3 extends over 15 amino acids. The V gene's germline CDR1 is LGHDT and CDR2 YNNKEL (reference sequence). CDR3 coding DNA: TGTGCCAGCAGCCGAACAGGGAAAGACACAGATACGCAGTATTTT. Translation: CASSRTGKDTDTQYF.

The chain couples TRBV2 to TRBJ2-5; 8 nucleotides line up with TRBD2. This CDR3 region has 14 residues. Germline V gene sequence: CDR1 SNHLY, CDR2 FYNNEI. V was clipped by 4 bases and J by 11 bases; unmatched bases: 12. CDR3 bases: TGTGCCAGCAGTGGAAGCGGGCCAGCGGGAGAGCAGTACTTC. Translating it yields CASSGSGPAGEQYF.

This clonotype appeared once. V is TRBV2 and J is TRBJ1-4; D unresolved. The CDR3 spans 15 residues. Germline CDR1 SNHLY, CDR2 FYNNEI. V shed 7 bases and J shed 0 bases, with 12 bases lying between them. The CDR3: CASTLDLATNEKLFF. The CDR3 DNA follows: TGTGCCAGCACCTTGGACCTTGCAACTAATGAAAAACTGTTTTTT.

Concerning this clonotype itself: This sequence may be a read error, since a much larger clone differs from it by one base. The gene calls are TRBV29-1 and TRBJ2-5, with D tentatively TRBD2 (6 bases). CDR3 length: 11 residues. V was clipped by 4 bases and J by 11 bases, with 14 bases between them. Germline-derived CDR1 and CDR2 are SQVTM and ANQGSEA. The CDR3, as DNA: TGCAGCGTTGTCGACCCTCGGGAGCAGTACTTC. Amino acid sequence: CSVVDPREQYF. The whole variable domain, filled in from reference TRBV29-1 and TRBJ2-5, reads SAVISQKPSRDICQRGTSLTIQCQVDSQVTMMFWYRQQPGQSLTLIATANQGSEATYESGFVIDKFPISRPNLTFSTLTVSNMSPEDSSIYLCSVVDPREQYFGPGTRLLVL.

V usage is TRBV5-1 and J usage is TRBJ2-1, with D possibly TRBD2 on 6 matching bases. V was clipped by 5 bases and J by 1 base, with 13 bases between them. The germline V gene has CDR1 SGHRS and CDR2 YFSETQ. The CDR3 runs to 15 residues. DNA for the CDR3: TGCGCCAGCAGTTCCCGGGACTGGTCCTACAATGAGCAGTTCTTC. It codes for CASSSRDWSYNEQFF. The full variable domain, in which reference TRBV5-1 and TRBJ2-1 provide the parts outside the CDR3, is KAGVTQTPRYLIKTRGQQVTLSCSPISGHRSVSWYQQTPGQGLQFLFEYFSETQRNKGNFPGRFSGRQFSNSRSEMNVSTLELGDSALYLCASSSRDWSYNEQFFGPGTRLTVL.

This clonotype was detected ten times or more. The rearrangement joins TRBV28 to TRBJ2-5, with 12 bases matching TRBD2. Germline CDR1 is MDHEN and CDR2 is SYDVKM. This CDR3 has 15 amino acids. V lost 6 bases to trimming and J lost 2 bases; unmatched junction nucleotides: 4. In nucleotides, the CDR3 is TGTGCCAGCAGCCGAGGACTAGCGGGACAAGAGACCCAGTACTTC. Translated, it gives CASSRGLAGQETQYF.